This T cell receptor (beta chain) was captured in a study of response to subunit inactivated influenza vaccine. Trimming took 6 bases from V and 8 from J; bases not matched to a gene: 6. The CDR3 length is 12 residues. Germline V gives CDR1 SQVTM, CDR2 ANQGSEA. Study outcomes and limitations: Authors suggested that a seasonal influenza vaccination recruits few new T cells each time.

This clonotype was counted a few times. The antigen is unknown. TCRdb ran MiXCR on the RT-PCR reads and lists one entry per CDR3 protein. Of 500,000 or so distinct CDR3 sequences in the sample, 16% were seen once. The material sequenced was CD4+ T cells sorted from PBMCs, taken around 2 years after vaccination. The TCR was taken from a man between 50 and 75 years old who received an inactivated influenza vaccine. V usage is TRBV29-1 and J usage is TRBJ1-2, with TRBD1 matching 10 bases. The CDR3 protein is CSVGDRGRGYTF. The DNA for the CDR3 is TGCAGCGTGGGAGACAGGGGGCGCGGCTACACCTTC.